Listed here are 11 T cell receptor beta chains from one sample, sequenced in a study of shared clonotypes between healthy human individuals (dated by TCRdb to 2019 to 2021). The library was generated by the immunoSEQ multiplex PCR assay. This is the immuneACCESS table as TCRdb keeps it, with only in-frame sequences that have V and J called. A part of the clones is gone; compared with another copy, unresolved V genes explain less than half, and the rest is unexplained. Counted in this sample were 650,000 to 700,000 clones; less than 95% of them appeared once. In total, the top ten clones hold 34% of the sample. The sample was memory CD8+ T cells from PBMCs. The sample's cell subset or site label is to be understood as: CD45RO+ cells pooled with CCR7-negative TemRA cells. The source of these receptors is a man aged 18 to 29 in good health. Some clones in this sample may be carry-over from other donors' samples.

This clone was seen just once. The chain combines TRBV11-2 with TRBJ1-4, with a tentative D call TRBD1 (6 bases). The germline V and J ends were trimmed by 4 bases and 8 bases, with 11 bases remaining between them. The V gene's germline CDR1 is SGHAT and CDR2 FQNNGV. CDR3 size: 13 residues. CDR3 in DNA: TGTGCCAGCAGCTCAAGAACAGGGGAAAAACTGTTTTTT. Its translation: CASSSRTGEKLFF.

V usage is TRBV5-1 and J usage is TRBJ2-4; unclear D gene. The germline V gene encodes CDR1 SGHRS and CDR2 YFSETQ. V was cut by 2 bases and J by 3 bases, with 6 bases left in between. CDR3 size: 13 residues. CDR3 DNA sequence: TGCGCCAGCAGCTTATTCGACAAAAACATTCAGTACTTC. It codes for CASSLFDKNIQYF.

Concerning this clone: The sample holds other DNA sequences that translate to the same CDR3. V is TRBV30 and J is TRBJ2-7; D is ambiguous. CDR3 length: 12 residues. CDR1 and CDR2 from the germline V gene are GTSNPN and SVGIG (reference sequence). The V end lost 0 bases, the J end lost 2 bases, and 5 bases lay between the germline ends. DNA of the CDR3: TGTGCCTGGAGTGTGGGGACCTACGAGCAGTACTTC. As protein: CAWSVGTYEQYF. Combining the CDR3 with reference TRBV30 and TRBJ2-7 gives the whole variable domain SQTIHQWPATLVQPVGSPLSLECTVEGTSNPNLYWYRQAAGRGLQLLFYSVGIGQISSEVPQNLSASRPQDRQFILSSKKLLLSDSGFYLCAWSVGTYEQYFGPGTRLTVT.

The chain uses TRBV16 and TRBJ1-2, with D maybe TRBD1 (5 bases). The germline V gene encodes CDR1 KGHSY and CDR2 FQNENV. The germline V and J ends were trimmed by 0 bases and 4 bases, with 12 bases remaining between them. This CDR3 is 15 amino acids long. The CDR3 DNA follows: TGTGCCAGCAGCCAATCTGGGACCGACGTCTATGGCTACACCTTC. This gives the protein CASSQSGTDVYGYTF.

CDR3 sequence reads: CASSLGTQNTEAFF. The CDR3, as DNA: TGTGCCAGCAGCTTGGGCACCCAAAACACTGAAGCTTTCTTT. V is TRBV5-5 and J is TRBJ1-1; D gene uncertain. This CDR3 spans 14 amino acids. Trimming shortened V by 0 bases and J by 2 bases, and 8 bases separated the two germline ends. Germline V lookup: CDR1 SGHKS, CDR2 YYEKEE (reference sequence).

The CDR3 spells CASSLSFTGGSQPQHF. CDR3 DNA: TGTGCCAGCAGTTTATCGTTTACAGGGGGCAGCCAGCCCCAGCATTTT. The chain uses TRBV27 and TRBJ1-5; 9 bases fit TRBD1. V trimming: 0 bases; J trimming: 7 bases; junction bases outside the gene matches: 7. Looked up from germline, CDR1 is MNHEY and CDR2 is SMNVEV (reference sequence). This CDR3 spans 16 amino acids.

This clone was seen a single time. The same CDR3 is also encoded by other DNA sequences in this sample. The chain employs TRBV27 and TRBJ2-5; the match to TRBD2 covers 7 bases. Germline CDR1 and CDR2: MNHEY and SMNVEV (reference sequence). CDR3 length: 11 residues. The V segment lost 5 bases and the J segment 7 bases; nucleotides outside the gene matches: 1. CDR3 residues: CASSPGGTQYF. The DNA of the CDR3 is TGTGCCAGCAGTCCGGGAGGGACCCAGTACTTC.

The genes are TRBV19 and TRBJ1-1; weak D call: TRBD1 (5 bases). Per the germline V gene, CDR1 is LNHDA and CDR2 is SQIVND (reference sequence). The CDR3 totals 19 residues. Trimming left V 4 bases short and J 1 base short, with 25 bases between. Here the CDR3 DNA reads TGTGCCAGTAGTACCTCTATGGGCAGGGCGACCCCTGAGAACACTGAAGCTTTCTTT. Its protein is CASSTSMGRATPENTEAFF.

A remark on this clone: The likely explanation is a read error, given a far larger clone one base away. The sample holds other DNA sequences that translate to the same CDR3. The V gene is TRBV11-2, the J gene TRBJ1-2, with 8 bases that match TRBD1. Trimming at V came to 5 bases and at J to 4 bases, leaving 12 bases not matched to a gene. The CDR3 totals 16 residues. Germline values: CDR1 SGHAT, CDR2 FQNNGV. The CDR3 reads CASSQDWRTGTYGYTF. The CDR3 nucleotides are TGTGCCAGCAGCCAAGATTGGAGGACAGGGACCTATGGCTACACCTTC.

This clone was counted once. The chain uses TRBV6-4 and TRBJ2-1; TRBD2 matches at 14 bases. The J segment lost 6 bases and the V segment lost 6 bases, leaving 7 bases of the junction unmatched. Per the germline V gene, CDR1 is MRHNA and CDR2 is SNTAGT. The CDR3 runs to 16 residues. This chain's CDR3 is CASSASGTSGSNEQFF. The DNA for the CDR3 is TGTGCCAGCAGCGCTTCCGGGACTAGCGGGAGCAATGAGCAGTTCTTC.

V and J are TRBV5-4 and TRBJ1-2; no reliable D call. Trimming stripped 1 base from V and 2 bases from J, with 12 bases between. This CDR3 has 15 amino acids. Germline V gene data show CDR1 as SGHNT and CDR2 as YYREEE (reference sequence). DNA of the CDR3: TGTGCCAGCAGCTTGTTGCGGGAGATAAACTATGGCTACACCTTC. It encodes CASSLLREINYGYTF.